The 32 T cell receptor beta chains reported below all come from one sample, sequenced in a study of T cell repertoires and HLA-DP antigens. Generated by immunoSEQ multiplex PCR, the TCRdb table keeps only in-frame clones and is missing some. The sample contains 75,000 to 90,000 clones, roughly nine tenths of which appear only once. These receptors are not linked to any known antigen. The sequenced sample was CD4+ T cells from PBMCs. These receptors all come from a man aged 50-60 years in good health and CMV-seronegative.

The chain has TRBV9 and TRBJ1-3, with D unclear. The V end was cut by 1 base, the J end by 4 bases, with 15 bases between. CDR1 and CDR2 (germline): SGDLS, YYNGEE. CDR3 length: 16 residues. This CDR3 reads CASSVSNGEAGNTIYF. For the CDR3, the DNA is TGTGCCAGCAGCGTATCCAATGGGGAAGCCGGAAACACCATATATTTT.

The J gene is TRBJ1-1, the V gene TRBV19; tentative D call: TRBD1 (5 bases). The CDR3 contains 13 residues. From germline, CDR1 is LNHDA and CDR2 SQIVND (reference sequence). V lost 4 bases to trimming and J lost 5 bases, with 11 bases between them. CDR3 loop: CASSSQGRTEAFF. CDR3 bases: TGTGCCAGTAGTAGTCAGGGTCGAACTGAAGCTTTCTTT.

This clone appeared a few times. This chain connects TRBV6-5 to TRBJ2-5; 10 positions agree with TRBD2. The germline CDR1 and CDR2 sequences are MNHEY and SVGAGI. Trimming cost V 5 bases and J 4 bases; bases outside gene matches: 7. The CDR3 loop spans 15 amino acids. CDR3 nucleotides: TGTGCCAGCAGTGGCAAGCGGGAGGGCCGAGAGACCCAGTACTTC. This translates into CASSGKREGRETQYF.

J is TRBJ2-2 and V is TRBV5-4, with D unclear. The CDR3 has 16 amino acids. Germline V gene lookup returns CDR1 SGHNT and CDR2 YYREEE (reference sequence). Trimming removed 0 bases at V and 0 bases at J, with 9 bases between. The CDR3 DNA reads as TGTGCCAGCAGCTTGGGTGGGCGTACGAACACCGGGGAGCTGTTTTTT. It specifies CASSLGGRTNTGELFF. The variable domain in full, completed from reference TRBV5-4 and TRBJ2-2, reads ETGVTQSPTHLIKTRGQQVTLRCSSQSGHNTVSWYQQALGQGPQFIFQYYREEENGRGNFPPRFSGLQFPNYSSELNVNALELDDSALYLCASSLGGRTNTGELFFGEGSRLTVL.

Here the CDR3 reads CASTFRPDRAYEQYF. The CDR3 bases are TGTGCCAGCACCTTTCGGCCAGACAGGGCCTACGAGCAGTACTTC. The rearrangement links TRBV7-2 to TRBJ2-7; 7 positions match TRBD1. The germline gives CDR1 SGHTA, CDR2 FQGNSA. V lost 7 bases and J lost 2; bases outside the gene matches: 11. This CDR3 contains 15 residues.

The J gene is TRBJ1-4, the V gene TRBV6-5; 7 positions agree with TRBD1. CDR3 size: 14 residues. The ends lost 5 bases at V and 4 bases at J; junction bases unmatched: 4. Germline V lookup: CDR1 MNHEY, CDR2 SVGAGI. The CDR3 DNA is TGTGCCAGCAGTCCGGGACAGAGTAATGAAAAACTGTTTTTT. The encoded protein is CASSPGQSNEKLFF.

Comment on this clone: Other DNA sequences in this sample translate to the same CDR3. The rearrangement uses TRBV30 and TRBJ1-5; D not resolved. CDR1 is GTSNPN and CDR2 is SVGIG in the germline V gene (reference sequence). CDR3 length: 13 residues. V shed 0 bases and J shed 4 bases, with 7 bases lying between them. CDR3 residues: CAWSVLGNQPQHF. CDR3 sequence (DNA): TGTGCCTGGAGTGTATTGGGTAATCAGCCCCAGCATTTT.

This clone has at least ten counts. The chain employs TRBV7-6 and TRBJ2-7; 7 nucleotides align to TRBD1. This CDR3 has 13 amino acids. Germline V lookup: CDR1 SGHVS, CDR2 FNYEAQ. The V segment lost 6 bases and the J segment 5 bases; nucleotides outside the gene matches: 7. As DNA, the CDR3 is TGTGCCAGCAGGGACACAGGGGTCGACGAGCAGTACTTC. Amino acids: CASRDTGVDEQYF.

This clone was seen once. The J gene is TRBJ1-1, the V gene TRBV20-1; 9 bases are a match to TRBD1. The V gene's germline CDR1 is DFQATT and CDR2 SNEGSKA (reference sequence). The length of the CDR3 is 11 residues. The CDR3 sequence: CRPGQGTEAFF. CDR3 coding DNA: TGCAGGCCGGGACAGGGCACTGAAGCTTTCTTT.

Turning to this clone: The same CDR3 is also encoded by other DNA sequences in this sample. V gene TRBV27 combines with J gene TRBJ1-2, with D unclear. V lost 5 bases and J 8 bases, leaving 15 bases between the germline ends. The CDR3 is made up of 13 amino acids. In germline, CDR1 is MNHEY, CDR2 SMNVEV (reference sequence). Here the CDR3 reads CASSLGRVGGYTF. CDR3 nucleotide sequence: TGTGCCAGCAGTCTAGGTAGGGTGGGAGGCTACACCTTC.

This clone was detected only once. V usage is TRBV5-1 and J usage is TRBJ2-7, with 11 bases identical to TRBD1. The CDR3 contains 13 residues. CDR1 is SGHRS and CDR2 is YFSETQ in the germline V gene. Trimming at V came to 5 bases and at J to 6 bases, leaving 4 bases not matched to a gene. The CDR3 DNA reads TGCGCCAGCAGATCCGGGACAGGGGGCGAGCAGTACTTC. Protein product: CASRSGTGGEQYF.

V usage is TRBV9 and J usage is TRBJ2-5; 11 nucleotides align to TRBD2. The CDR3 is 17 amino acids. CDR1 and CDR2 from the germline V gene are SGDLS and YYNGEE. The V segment lost 0 bases and the J segment 4 bases; nucleotides outside the gene matches: 8. The DNA for the CDR3 is TGTGCCAGCAGCGTAGACGCTGAACTAGCGGGAGTAGAGACCCAGTACTTC. Translated: CASSVDAELAGVETQYF.

Only a few counts were recorded for this clone. The chain is built from TRBV6-1 and TRBJ2-3; D not resolved. Trimming removed 0 bases from V and 7 bases from J, with 11 bases in between. CDR3 length: 14 residues. The V gene's germline CDR1 is MNHNS and CDR2 SASEGT. CDR3 DNA sequence: TGTGCCAGCAGTGAAGCTAGCTCACTCTATACGCAGTATTTT. It encodes CASSEASSLYTQYF.

The chain recombines TRBV27 with TRBJ2-7; 9 nucleotides line up with TRBD1. V shed 5 bases and J 0 bases; nucleotides not matched to a gene: 5. Germline V gene data show CDR1 as MNHEY and CDR2 as SMNVEV (reference sequence). The CDR3 spans 15 residues. The CDR3, as DNA: TGTGCCAGCAGTCCTCGGACAGGGGTCTCCTACGAGCAGTACTTC. Translation: CASSPRTGVSYEQYF.

This clone appeared a few times. This rearrangement joins TRBV5-1 to TRBJ2-1; 10 bases are shared with TRBD2. V shed 4 bases, J shed 8 bases, and the junction held 6 bases outside the gene matches. Per the germline V gene, CDR1 is SGHRS and CDR2 is YFSETQ. CDR3 size: 14 residues. CDR3 residues: CASSPNGLADEQFF. The CDR3 region has the DNA TGCGCCAGCAGCCCTAACGGACTAGCGGATGAGCAGTTCTTC.

V is TRBV5-1 and J is TRBJ2-2; 8 nucleotides agree with TRBD1. The CDR3 runs to 16 residues. V was pared by 4 bases and J by 3 bases, with 8 bases of the junction left unmatched. CDR1 SGHRS and CDR2 YFSETQ come from the germline V gene. CDR3 amino acids: CASSRRQGADTGELFF. The CDR3 DNA is TGCGCCAGCAGCCGTCGGCAGGGGGCGGACACCGGGGAGCTGTTTTTT.

J is TRBJ2-3 and V is TRBV19, with TRBD1 as a possible D gene (7 bases). V lost 1 base, J lost 2 bases, and 10 bases lay in between. Germline CDR1 is LNHDA and CDR2 is SQIVND (reference sequence). The CDR3 contains 15 residues. CDR3 DNA: TGTGCCAGTAGTATAGGCGGGACAGTCACAGATACGCAGTATTTT. Residues: CASSIGGTVTDTQYF.

V is TRBV30 and J is TRBJ1-2, with D perhaps matching TRBD1 (5 bases). This CDR3 has 15 amino acids. Trimming left V 1 base short and J 7 bases short, with 19 bases between. Germline V gene data show CDR1 as GTSNPN and CDR2 as SVGIG (reference sequence). The DNA of the CDR3 is TGTGCCTGGAGTGAATTAACCGCCAGGGCCCGTGGCTACACCTTC. Translation gives CAWSELTARARGYTF.

V usage is TRBV4-3 and J usage is TRBJ2-6; 10 bases line up with TRBD2. Germline loops: CDR1 LGHNA, CDR2 YSLEER. The CDR3 loop spans 20 amino acids. Trimming removed 3 bases from V and 0 bases from J; junction bases left unmatched: 11. The CDR3 DNA reads TGCGCCAGCAGCCATTCCCCGGGACTAGCGCACAACTCTGGGGCCAACGTCCTGACTTTC. Encoded protein: CASSHSPGLAHNSGANVLTF.

The chain is built from TRBV10-2 and TRBJ1-2, with no clear D. The CDR3 has 13 residues. Trimming took 2 bases from V and 2 from J, leaving 6 bases between them. Germline CDR1 and CDR2: WSHSY and SAAADI. CDR3 sequence (DNA): TGCGCCAGCAGTGAGGGCAGAAACTATGGCTACACCTTC. Translated: CASSEGRNYGYTF.

The chain combines TRBV6-5 with TRBJ1-1, with 8 bases matching TRBD1. The CDR3 sequence is 13 residues long. The trim removed 6 bases at V and 5 bases at J, leaving 5 bases unmatched. Germline lookup yields CDR1 MNHEY and CDR2 SVGAGI. CDR3 in DNA: TGTGCCAGCAGATTTACAGGGGGAACTGAAGCTTTCTTT. This encodes CASRFTGGTEAFF.

The chain links TRBV9 to TRBJ2-1, with D perhaps matching TRBD2 (7 bases). This CDR3 has 15 amino acids. From germline, CDR1 is SGDLS and CDR2 YYNGEE. V lost 4 bases, J lost 9 bases, and 20 bases lay in between. The CDR3 sequence: CASSPEGGAPSEQFF. The CDR3 region has the DNA TGTGCCAGCAGCCCCGAGGGGGGGGCACCCAGTGAGCAGTTCTTC.

V and J are TRBV5-4 and TRBJ2-1; 10 bases align to TRBD2. Trimming at V came to 3 bases and at J to 5 bases, leaving 5 bases not matched to a gene. Germline V gene data show CDR1 as SGHNT and CDR2 as YYREEE (reference sequence). The CDR3 has 15 amino acids. The CDR3 here is CASSSRTSGNNEQFF. Here the CDR3 DNA reads TGTGCCAGCAGCTCAAGGACTAGCGGAAACAATGAGCAGTTCTTC.

The rearrangement joins TRBV10-3 to TRBJ2-2; the D is unclear. The CDR3 is 12 residues long. The germline V and J ends were trimmed by 3 bases and 5 bases, with 4 bases remaining between them. Germline V gene data show CDR1 as ENHRY and CDR2 as SYGVKD. The CDR3 DNA reads as TGTGCCATCAGTGAAGGAACCGGGGAGCTGTTTTTT. Protein sequence: CAISEGTGELFF.

V gene TRBV7-3 combines with J gene TRBJ2-5; no definite D call. Trimming removed 0 bases from V and 2 bases from J, with 10 bases in between. CDR3 size: 15 residues. Per the germline V gene, CDR1 is SGHTA and CDR2 is FQGTGA. The CDR3 loop is CASSLTGPSQETQYF. CDR3 coding DNA: TGTGCCAGCAGCTTAACGGGCCCTTCTCAAGAGACCCAGTACTTC.

This rearrangement joins TRBV7-2 to TRBJ1-3; D is unresolved. The V gene lost 5 bases and the J gene lost 4 bases, with 9 bases spanning the gap. The germline CDR1 and CDR2 sequences are SGHTA and FQGNSA. This CDR3 comprises 13 residues. CDR3 nucleotides: TGTGCCAGCAGCCCAAGTGGGGGAAACACCATATATTTT. Translating gives CASSPSGGNTIYF.

The chain combines TRBV7-2 with TRBJ2-7; 8 bases fit TRBD1. Trimming cost V 5 bases and J 6 bases; bases outside gene matches: 6. This CDR3 region has 13 residues. Germline CDR1 reads SGHTA; CDR2 reads FQGNSA. The CDR3 spells CASSPRTGFEQYF. The DNA of the CDR3 is TGTGCCAGCAGCCCAAGGACAGGGTTCGAGCAGTACTTC.

The CDR3 loop reads CASSSDVARGSYEQYF. The CDR3 nucleotides are TGTGCCAGCAGCTCCGATGTGGCCAGGGGCTCCTACGAGCAGTACTTC. This chain links TRBV11-2 with TRBJ2-7; possibly TRBD1 for D (6 bases). The ends were cut back, 4 bases at V and 0 bases at J, with 16 bases in the middle. Germline V lookup: CDR1 SGHAT, CDR2 FQNNGV. This CDR3 is built from 16 residues.

This chain connects TRBV7-6 to TRBJ2-3, with TRBD2 matching over 9 bases. This CDR3 is built from 14 residues. V shed 6 bases and J 2 bases; nucleotides not matched to a gene: 3. CDR1 is SGHVS, CDR2 FNYEAQ, per germline. CDR3 bases: TGTGCCAGCAGTGGACTAGCGTTCACAGATACGCAGTATTTT. Its translation is CASSGLAFTDTQYF.

This clone appeared a single time. This rearrangement joins TRBV19 to TRBJ1-1; tentative D call: TRBD1 (5 bases). The CDR3 consists of 16 residues. Germline CDR1 reads LNHDA; CDR2 reads SQIVND (reference sequence). Trimming took off 0 bases at V and 0 bases at J, with 11 bases between the two ends. The CDR3 region is CASSIESGRMNTEAFF. CDR3 nucleotides: TGTGCCAGTAGTATAGAATCGGGACGGATGAACACTGAAGCTTTCTTT.

The chain couples TRBV5-1 to TRBJ2-1; the D gene is possibly TRBD2 (7 bases). V was pared by 6 bases and J by 7 bases, with 11 bases between. From germline, CDR1 is SGHRS and CDR2 YFSETQ. This CDR3 is built from 12 residues. CDR3 amino acids: CASKGGSNEQFF. DNA for the CDR3: TGCGCCAGCAAGGGGGGGTCTAATGAGCAGTTCTTC.

The chain joins TRBV19 to TRBJ2-1, with TRBD2 identical over 11 bases. The CDR3 consists of 15 residues. Germline trimming cut 7 bases from V and 6 bases from J; bases unmatched to any gene: 8. CDR1 is LNHDA and CDR2 is SQIVND in the germline V gene (reference sequence). The CDR3 sequence is CASIATSGSFNEQFF. The CDR3 DNA sequence: TGTGCCAGTATTGCTACTAGCGGGAGTTTCAATGAGCAGTTCTTC.